The 13 T cell receptor beta chains below were found in one sample sequenced in a study of T-cell memory formation after mild COVID-19. MiXCR, run by TCRdb on the 5' RACE reads, gives a single entry per CDR3 protein. Found here are 100,000 or so distinct CDR3 sequences, roughly 10% of them singletons; the top ten hold 40%. The sequenced material came from PBMCs or a T cell subset sorted from them (not recorded which). These receptor sequences come from a man between 18 and 35 years old who had mild COVID-19 (a few samples of this study predate the infection). Cell type and time point are not known.

This clonotype was seen more than once but under ten times. The rearrangement uses TRBV19 and TRBJ2-2; TRBD1 agrees at 8 bases. In germline, CDR1 is LNHDA, CDR2 SQIVND (reference sequence). The ends lost 7 bases at V and 3 bases at J; junction bases unmatched: 19. This CDR3 has 19 amino acids. The CDR3 spells CASTRLNRGSSLDTGELFF. The CDR3 region has the DNA TGTGCCAGTACCCGCCTGAACAGGGGGTCCTCTTTGGACACCGGGGAGCTGTTTTTT.

This clonotype was seen more than once but under ten times. The chain couples TRBV7-8 to TRBJ2-1; 11 positions match TRBD2. The V gene's germline CDR1 is SGHVS and CDR2 FQNEAQ. After removal of 5 bases from V and 9 bases from J, the junction contained 9 bases not matched to a gene. The CDR3 loop spans 15 amino acids. Written as DNA, the CDR3 is TGTGCCAGCAGCCTAGGGACTAGCGGTACTCTTGAGCAGTTCTTC. It specifies CASSLGTSGTLEQFF.

The chain is built from TRBV19 and TRBJ1-5; 10 positions agree with TRBD1. Unmatched junction bases numbered 6, after V lost 5 bases and J lost 5 bases. This CDR3 is built from 15 residues. The germline gives CDR1 LNHDA, CDR2 SQIVND (reference sequence). The CDR3 sequence: CASSGAGTGDQPQHF. The DNA for the CDR3 is TGTGCCAGTAGTGGAGCGGGGACAGGGGATCAGCCCCAGCATTTT.

This clonotype showed up just a few times. The V and J genes are TRBV27 and TRBJ2-5; 10 bases fit TRBD2. The CDR3 has 12 amino acids. The V gene end was trimmed by 8 bases and the J gene end by 14 bases; junction bases not matched to a gene: 11. Germline V gene data show CDR1 as MNHEY and CDR2 as SMNVEV (reference sequence). The CDR3: CASLDSSGGYYF. The DNA for the CDR3 is TGTGCCAGCCTCGATTCTAGCGGGGGATACTACTTC.

This chain links TRBV10-3 with TRBJ2-3; 8 nucleotides line up with TRBD2. CDR1 is ENHRY and CDR2 is SYGVKD in the germline V gene. Unmatched junction bases numbered 13, after V lost 10 bases and J lost 4 bases. The CDR3 is 15 amino acids. This CDR3 is CATRTAGGWADTQYF. DNA of the CDR3: TGTGCCACGAGGACGGCGGGGGGTTGGGCAGATACGCAGTATTTT.

The chain is built from TRBV19 and TRBJ2-3, with TRBD1 identical over 10 bases. Per the germline V gene, CDR1 is LNHDA and CDR2 is SQIVND (reference sequence). V lost 4 bases and J lost 1; bases outside the gene matches: 5. There are 16 residues in the CDR3. CDR3 DNA sequence: TGTGCCAGTAGTACCCCCGGGACAGGGGGCACAGATACGCAGTATTTT. Translation gives CASSTPGTGGTDTQYF.

There are a few counts of this clonotype. This sequence joins TRBV20-1 and TRBJ1-5; D gene unclear. The CDR3 length is 14 residues. The germline V gene has CDR1 DFQATT and CDR2 SNEGSKA (reference sequence). V was cut by 6 bases and J by 0 bases, with 12 bases left in between. CDR3 DNA: TGCAGTGCCCCGAAGGAGGGTAGCAATCAGCCCCAGCATTTT. Translation gives CSAPKEGSNQPQHF.

This sequence joins TRBV4-1 and TRBJ2-2, with no clear D. The CDR3 contains 12 residues. Germline V lookup: CDR1 MGHRA, CDR2 YSYEKL. V was shortened by 5 bases and J by 9 bases, with 10 bases between the two germline ends. DNA for the CDR3: TGCGCCAGCAGCTACGGGCACCGGGAGCTGTTTTTT. Translation gives CASSYGHRELFF.

This clonotype has more than one count but fewer than ten. This chain connects TRBV15 to TRBJ2-7, with a possible D match to TRBD2 (5 bases). The CDR3 covers 14 residues. Trimming pared 6 bases from V and 3 bases from J, leaving 15 bases between. CDR1 is LNHNV and CDR2 is YYDKDF in the germline V gene (reference sequence). As DNA, the CDR3 is TGTGCCACCAGTACGGGCGGGTGGGTCTACGAGCAGTACTTC. This encodes CATSTGGWVYEQYF.

This clonotype was found many times. The chain recombines TRBV15 with TRBJ1-5, with D perhaps TRBD1 (5 bases). Per the germline V gene, CDR1 is LNHNV and CDR2 is YYDKDF (reference sequence). The CDR3 has 15 amino acids. Trimming took off 5 bases at V and 6 bases at J, with 17 bases between the two ends. The CDR3 sequence is CATSRAPSGGQPQHF. The CDR3 DNA follows: TGTGCCACCAGCCGAGCTCCTAGTGGGGGTCAGCCCCAGCATTTT.

The V and J genes are TRBV7-9 and TRBJ2-5; 12 positions agree with TRBD2. Germline V gene sequence: CDR1 SEHNR, CDR2 FQNEAQ (reference sequence). The CDR3 has 18 residues. With 5 bases clipped from V and 2 bases from J, the junction kept 12 bases outside the gene matches. The CDR3 region is CASSASTSGGLVQETQYF. In DNA form, the CDR3 reads TGTGCCAGCAGCGCCAGCACTAGCGGGGGGCTCGTTCAAGAGACCCAGTACTTC.

The genes are TRBV6-6 and TRBJ1-4; TRBD1 is a possible D gene (5 bases). V lost 2 bases, J lost 10 bases, and 17 bases lay in between. Germline-derived CDR1 and CDR2 are MNHNY and SVGAGI (reference sequence). The CDR3 is 15 amino acids. This CDR3 reads CASSYTPGGIGKLFF. In nucleotides, the CDR3 is TGTGCCAGCAGTTACACTCCTGGGGGAATTGGAAAACTGTTTTTT.

This sequence joins TRBV7-3 and TRBJ2-7; TRBD2 aligns across 7 bases. The CDR3 totals 14 residues. Germline lookup yields CDR1 SGHTA and CDR2 FQGTGA. After removal of 6 bases from V and 5 bases from J, the junction contained 10 bases not matched to a gene. In DNA, the CDR3 is TGTGCCAGCAGTCCCGGTGCGGGGGTCCACGAGCAGTACTTC. The encoded protein is CASSPGAGVHEQYF.